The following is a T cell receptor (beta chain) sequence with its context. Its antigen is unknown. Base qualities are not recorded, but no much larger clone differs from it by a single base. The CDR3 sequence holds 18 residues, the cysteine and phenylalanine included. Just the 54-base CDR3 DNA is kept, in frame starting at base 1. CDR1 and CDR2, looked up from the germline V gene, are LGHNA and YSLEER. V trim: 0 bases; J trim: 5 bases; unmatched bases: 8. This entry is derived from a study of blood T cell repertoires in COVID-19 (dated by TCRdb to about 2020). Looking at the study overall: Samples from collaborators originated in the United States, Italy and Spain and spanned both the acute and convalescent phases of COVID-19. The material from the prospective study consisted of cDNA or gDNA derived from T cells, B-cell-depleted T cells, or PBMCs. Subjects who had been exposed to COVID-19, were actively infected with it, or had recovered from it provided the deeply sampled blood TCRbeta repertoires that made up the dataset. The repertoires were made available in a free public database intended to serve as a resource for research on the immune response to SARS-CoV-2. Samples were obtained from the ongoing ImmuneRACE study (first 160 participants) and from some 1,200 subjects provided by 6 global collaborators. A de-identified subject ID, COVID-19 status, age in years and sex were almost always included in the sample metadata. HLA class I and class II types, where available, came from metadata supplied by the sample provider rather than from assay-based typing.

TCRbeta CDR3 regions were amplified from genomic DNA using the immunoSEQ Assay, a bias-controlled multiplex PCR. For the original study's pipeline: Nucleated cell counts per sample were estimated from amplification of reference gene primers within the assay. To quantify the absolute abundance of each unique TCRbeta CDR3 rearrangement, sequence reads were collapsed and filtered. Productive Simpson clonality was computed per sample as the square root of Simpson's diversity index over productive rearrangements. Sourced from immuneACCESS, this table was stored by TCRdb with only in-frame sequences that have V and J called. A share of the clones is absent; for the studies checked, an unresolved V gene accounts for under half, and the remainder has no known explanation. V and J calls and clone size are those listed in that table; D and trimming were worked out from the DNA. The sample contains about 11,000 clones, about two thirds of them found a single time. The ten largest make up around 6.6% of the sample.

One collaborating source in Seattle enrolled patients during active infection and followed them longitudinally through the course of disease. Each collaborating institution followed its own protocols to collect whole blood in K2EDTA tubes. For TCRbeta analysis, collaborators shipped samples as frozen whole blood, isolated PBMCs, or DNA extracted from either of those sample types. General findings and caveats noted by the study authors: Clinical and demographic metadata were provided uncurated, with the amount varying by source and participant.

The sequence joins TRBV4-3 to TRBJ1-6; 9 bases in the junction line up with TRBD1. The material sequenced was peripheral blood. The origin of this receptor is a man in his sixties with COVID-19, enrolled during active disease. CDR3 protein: CASSQEGQGPSNNSPLHF. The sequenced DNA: TGCGCCAGCAGCCAAGAAGGACAGGGGCCTTCCAATAATTCACCCCTCCACTTT.